Each of the 3 T cell receptor beta chains below was sequenced from the same sample in a study of CD8+ T cells in alopecia areata. Once RNA had been extracted, it was reverse transcribed into cDNA to act as the sequencing template. The repertoire was sequenced with immunoSEQ multiplex PCR; TCRdb's copy has only in-frame clones and lacks some. The table lists 95,000 to 110,000 clones, about four fifths of them singletons. Treatment here: oral pan-JAK inhibitor, 5-10 mg twice daily. The source material was CD8+ T cells sorted from blood, sampled at week 24, from a patient treated with tofacitinib. Source of these receptors: a human donor with alopecia areata.

Only a few counts were recorded for this clone. The V gene is TRBV7-9, the J gene TRBJ2-7; D possibly uses TRBD1 or TRBD2 (5 bases each). This CDR3 has 15 residues. The germline V and J ends were trimmed by 10 bases and 2 bases, with 21 bases remaining between them. CDR1 is SEHNR, CDR2 FQNEAQ, per germline (reference sequence). In nucleotides, the CDR3 is TGTGCCACCTCAGGGACGGGGAACCCCACCTACGAGCAGTACTTC. Protein product: CATSGTGNPTYEQYF.

This chain connects TRBV19 to TRBJ2-5, with a tentative D call TRBD1 (6 bases). Germline V CDR1 and CDR2: LNHDA, SQIVND (reference sequence). The CDR3 totals 15 residues. The ends were cut back, 1 base at V and 1 base at J, with 10 bases in the middle. CDR3 sequence: CASSIGPGAQETQYF. The CDR3 DNA follows: TGTGCCAGTAGTATAGGTCCAGGGGCCCAAGAGACCCAGTACTTC.

The J gene is TRBJ2-5, the V gene TRBV12-5, with 7 nucleotides matching TRBD2. The tail of the sequence fits TRBJ2-7 better, so the J call may be wrong. From germline, CDR1 is LGHNT and CDR2 FRNRAP. CDR3 size: 14 residues. The CDR3 sequence is CASGWGGSTYEQYF. CDR3 DNA sequence: TGTGCTAGTGGTTGGGGGGGATCTACCTACGAGCAGTACTTC.